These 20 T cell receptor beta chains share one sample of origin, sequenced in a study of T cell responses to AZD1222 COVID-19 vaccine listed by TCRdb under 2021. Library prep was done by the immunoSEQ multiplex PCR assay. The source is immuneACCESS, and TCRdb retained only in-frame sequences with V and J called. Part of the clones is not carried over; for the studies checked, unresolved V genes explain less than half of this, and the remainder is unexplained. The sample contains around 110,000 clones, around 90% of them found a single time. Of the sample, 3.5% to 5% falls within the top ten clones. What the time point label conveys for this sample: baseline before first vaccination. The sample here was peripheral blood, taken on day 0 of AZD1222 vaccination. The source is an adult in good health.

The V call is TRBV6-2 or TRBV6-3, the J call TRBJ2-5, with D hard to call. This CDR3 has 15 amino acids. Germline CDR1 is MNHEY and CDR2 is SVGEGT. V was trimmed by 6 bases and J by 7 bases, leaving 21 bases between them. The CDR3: CASSSPWALGGTQYF. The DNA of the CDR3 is TGTGCCAGCAGCTCTCCCTGGGCTCTCGGCGGGACCCAGTACTTC.

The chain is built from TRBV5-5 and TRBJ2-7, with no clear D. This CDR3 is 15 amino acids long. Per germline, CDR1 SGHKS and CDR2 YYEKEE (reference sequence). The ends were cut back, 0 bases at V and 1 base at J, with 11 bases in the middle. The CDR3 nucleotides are TGTGCCAGCAGCTTGGTTGACAAAAGGTCCTACGAGCAGTACTTC. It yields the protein CASSLVDKRSYEQYF.

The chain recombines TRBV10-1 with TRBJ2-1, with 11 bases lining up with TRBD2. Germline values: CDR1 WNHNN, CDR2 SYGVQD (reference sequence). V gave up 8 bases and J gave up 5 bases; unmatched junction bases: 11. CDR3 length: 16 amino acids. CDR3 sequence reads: CASDDQLAGVNNEQFF. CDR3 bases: TGCGCCAGCGACGATCAACTAGCGGGGGTTAACAATGAGCAGTTCTTC.

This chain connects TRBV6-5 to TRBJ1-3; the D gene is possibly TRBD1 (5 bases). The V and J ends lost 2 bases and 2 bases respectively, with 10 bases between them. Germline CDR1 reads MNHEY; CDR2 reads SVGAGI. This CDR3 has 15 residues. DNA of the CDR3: TGTGCCAGCAGTTACAGGACGGGGGCTGGAAACACCATATATTTT. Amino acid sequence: CASSYRTGAGNTIYF.

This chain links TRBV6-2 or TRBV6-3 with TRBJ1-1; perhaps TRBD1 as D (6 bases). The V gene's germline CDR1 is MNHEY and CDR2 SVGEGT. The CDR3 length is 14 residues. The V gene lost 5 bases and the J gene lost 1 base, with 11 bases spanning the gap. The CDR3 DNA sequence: TGTGCCAGCAGTGAGACAGGAGAGAACACTGAAGCTTTCTTT. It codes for CASSETGENTEAFF.

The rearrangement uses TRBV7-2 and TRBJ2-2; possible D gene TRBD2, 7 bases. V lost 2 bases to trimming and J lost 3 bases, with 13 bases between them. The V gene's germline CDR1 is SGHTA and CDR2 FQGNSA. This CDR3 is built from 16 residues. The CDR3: CASSLRQGRDTGELFF. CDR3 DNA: TGTGCCAGCAGCTTAAGGCAGGGGAGGGACACCGGGGAGCTGTTTTTT.

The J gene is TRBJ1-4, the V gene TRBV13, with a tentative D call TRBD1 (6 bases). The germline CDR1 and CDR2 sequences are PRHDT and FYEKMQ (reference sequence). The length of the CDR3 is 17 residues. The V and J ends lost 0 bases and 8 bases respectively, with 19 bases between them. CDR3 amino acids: CASSLGPRGDRREKLFF. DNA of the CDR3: TGTGCCAGCAGCTTAGGCCCCAGGGGAGATCGTCGCGAAAAACTGTTTTTT.

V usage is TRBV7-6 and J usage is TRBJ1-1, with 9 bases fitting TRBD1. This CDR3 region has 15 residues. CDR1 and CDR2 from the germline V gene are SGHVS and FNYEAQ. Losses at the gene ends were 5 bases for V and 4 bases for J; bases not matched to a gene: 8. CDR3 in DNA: TGTGCCAGCAGCCCGGCGGACAGGGGAGGCACTGAAGCTTTCTTT. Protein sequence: CASSPADRGGTEAFF.

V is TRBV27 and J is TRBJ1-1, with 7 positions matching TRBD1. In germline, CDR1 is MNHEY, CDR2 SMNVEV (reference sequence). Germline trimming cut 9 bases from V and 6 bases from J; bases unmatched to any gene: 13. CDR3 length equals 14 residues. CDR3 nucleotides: TGTGCCAGTTCACCCAGGGGGAGTGGGGCTGAAGCTTTCTTT. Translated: CASSPRGSGAEAFF.

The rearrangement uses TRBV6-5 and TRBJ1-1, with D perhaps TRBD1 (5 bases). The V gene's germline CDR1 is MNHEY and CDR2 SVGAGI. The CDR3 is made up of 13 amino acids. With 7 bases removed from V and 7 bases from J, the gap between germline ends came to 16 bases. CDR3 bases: TGTGCCAGCACCTCGCCAGGGACGAGTGAAGCTTTCTTT. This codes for CASTSPGTSEAFF.

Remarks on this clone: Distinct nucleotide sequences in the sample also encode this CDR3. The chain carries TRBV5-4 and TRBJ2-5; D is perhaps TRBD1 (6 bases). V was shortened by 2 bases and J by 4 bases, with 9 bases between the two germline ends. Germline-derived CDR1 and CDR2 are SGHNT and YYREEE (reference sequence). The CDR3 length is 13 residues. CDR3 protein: CASSLLGGETQYF. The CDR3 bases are TGTGCCAGCAGCTTATTAGGGGGAGAGACCCAGTACTTC.

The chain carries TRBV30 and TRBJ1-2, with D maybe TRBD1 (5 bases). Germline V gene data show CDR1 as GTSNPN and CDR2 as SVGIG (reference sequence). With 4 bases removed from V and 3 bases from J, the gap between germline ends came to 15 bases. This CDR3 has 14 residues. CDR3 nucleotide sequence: TGTGCCTGGACCACGGACACTTTCTACTATGGCTACACCTTC. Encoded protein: CAWTTDTFYYGYTF.

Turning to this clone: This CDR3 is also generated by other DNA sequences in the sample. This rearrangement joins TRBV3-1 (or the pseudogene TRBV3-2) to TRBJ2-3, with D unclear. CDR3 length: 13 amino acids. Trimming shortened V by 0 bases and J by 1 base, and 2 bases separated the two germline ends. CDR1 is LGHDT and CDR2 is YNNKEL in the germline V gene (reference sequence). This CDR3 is CASSQEGTDTQYF. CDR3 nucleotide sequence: TGTGCCAGCAGCCAAGAAGGCACAGATACGCAGTATTTT.

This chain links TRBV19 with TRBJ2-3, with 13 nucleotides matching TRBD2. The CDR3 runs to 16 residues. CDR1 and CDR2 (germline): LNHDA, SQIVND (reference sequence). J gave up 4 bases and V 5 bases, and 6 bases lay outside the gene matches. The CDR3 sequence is CASSDQLAGGADTQYF. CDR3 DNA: TGTGCCAGTAGTGACCAACTAGCGGGAGGGGCAGATACGCAGTATTTT. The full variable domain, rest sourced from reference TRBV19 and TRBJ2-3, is DGGITQSPKYLFRKEGQNVTLSCEQNLNHDAMYWYRQDPGQGLRLIYYSQIVNDFQKGDIAEGYSVSREKKESFPLTVTSAQKNPTAFYLCASSDQLAGGADTQYFGPGTRLTVL.

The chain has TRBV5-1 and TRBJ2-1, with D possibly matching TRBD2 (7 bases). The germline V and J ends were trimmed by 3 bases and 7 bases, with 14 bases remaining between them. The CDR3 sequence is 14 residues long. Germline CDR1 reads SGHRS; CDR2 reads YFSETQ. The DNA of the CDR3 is TGCGCCAGCAGCTCCCAAGGGGGGGAGAATGAGCAGTTCTTC. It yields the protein CASSSQGGENEQFF.

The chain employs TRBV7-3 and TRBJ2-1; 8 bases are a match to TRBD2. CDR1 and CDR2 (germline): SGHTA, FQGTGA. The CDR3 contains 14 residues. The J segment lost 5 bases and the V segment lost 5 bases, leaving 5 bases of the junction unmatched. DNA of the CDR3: TGTGCCAGCAGCGAGATAGCGGGAAACAATGAGCAGTTCTTC. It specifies CASSEIAGNNEQFF.

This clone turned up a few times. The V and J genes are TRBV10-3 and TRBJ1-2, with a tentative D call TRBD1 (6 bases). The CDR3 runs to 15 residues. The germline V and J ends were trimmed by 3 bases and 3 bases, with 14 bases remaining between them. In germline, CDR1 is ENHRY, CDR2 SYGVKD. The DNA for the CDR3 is TGTGCCATCAGTGAACAGGGTGGGGCCCACTATGGCTACACCTTC. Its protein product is CAISEQGGAHYGYTF.

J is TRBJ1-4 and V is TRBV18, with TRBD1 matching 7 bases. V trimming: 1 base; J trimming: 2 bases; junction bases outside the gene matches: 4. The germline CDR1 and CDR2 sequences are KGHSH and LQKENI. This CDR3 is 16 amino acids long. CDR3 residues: CASSPLTGETNEKLFF. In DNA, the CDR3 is TGTGCCAGCTCACCACTCACAGGGGAGACTAATGAAAAACTGTTTTTT.

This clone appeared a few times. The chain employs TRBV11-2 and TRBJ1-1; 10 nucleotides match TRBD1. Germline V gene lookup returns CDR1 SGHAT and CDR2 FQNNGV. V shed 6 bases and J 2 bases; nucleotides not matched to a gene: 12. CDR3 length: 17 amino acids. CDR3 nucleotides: TGTGCCAGCAGACCCGCCAGGGACAGGGGTAGAAACACTGAAGCTTTCTTT. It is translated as CASRPARDRGRNTEAFF.

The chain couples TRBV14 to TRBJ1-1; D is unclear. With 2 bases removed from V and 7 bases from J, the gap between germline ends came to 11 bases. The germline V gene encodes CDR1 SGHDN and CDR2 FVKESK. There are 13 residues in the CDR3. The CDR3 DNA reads TGTGCCAGCAGCCAATTGTGGCAGCTTGAAGCTTTCTTT. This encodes CASSQLWQLEAFF.